The rows below give T cell receptor beta chains drawn from one sample of a study of tumor and adjacent non-tumor tissue in lung cancer. TCRdb reprocessed the multiplex PCR reads with MiXCR, giving one entry per CDR3 protein. The data show some 100,000 distinct CDR3 sequences, approximately 82% seen once. The sample comprised lung tumor tissue. Receptor source: a woman between 55 and 75 years old with non-small cell lung cancer. Each CDR3 is given with its conserved first and last residue. Each record gives: D gene, V gene, J gene, CDR3 protein. D genes are given only for firm matches.

d_call: TRBD2; v_call: TRBV6-6; j_call: TRBJ2-7; cdr3_aa: CASSSTRRLAASSYEQYF
d_call: NA; v_call: TRBV29-1; j_call: TRBJ2-5; cdr3_aa: CSVDRSQEIQYF
d_call: TRBD1; v_call: TRBV12-3/TRBV12-4; j_call: TRBJ1-1; cdr3_aa: CANSPTGGSGYTEAFF
d_call: NA; v_call: TRBV5-4; j_call: TRBJ2-2; cdr3_aa: CGSSFAEQNTGELFF
d_call: NA; v_call: TRBV20-1; j_call: TRBJ2-2; cdr3_aa: CSALGRFTGELFF
d_call: TRBD2; v_call: TRBV11-3; j_call: TRBJ2-1; cdr3_aa: CAGGLELTSGSHDEQFF
d_call: TRBD1; v_call: TRBV20-1; j_call: TRBJ1-2; cdr3_aa: CSATDRGGYGYTF
d_call: NA; v_call: TRBV20-1; j_call: TRBJ1-2; cdr3_aa: CSANKGYFYGYTF
d_call: NA; v_call: TRBV28; j_call: TRBJ1-1; cdr3_aa: CASMRADRNTEAFF
d_call: NA; v_call: TRBV12-3/TRBV12-4; j_call: TRBJ1-2; cdr3_aa: CANRAGSGVGYTF
d_call: NA; v_call: TRBV12-3/TRBV12-4; j_call: TRBJ1-4; cdr3_aa: CASTRDPEGGVKLFF
d_call: TRBD1; v_call: TRBV5-6; j_call: TRBJ2-2; cdr3_aa: CASSQADRATGELFF
d_call: NA; v_call: TRBV13; j_call: TRBJ1-2; cdr3_aa: CASSLRTVGYTF
d_call: TRBD2; v_call: TRBV29-1; j_call: TRBJ2-4; cdr3_aa: CCAVLGLAGTIAKTIQYF
d_call: NA; v_call: TRBV20-1; j_call: TRBJ1-1; cdr3_aa: CSAQPPRVRDTEAFF
d_call: TRBD1; v_call: TRBV20-1; j_call: TRBJ2-3; cdr3_aa: CSARGRQGADTQYF
d_call: TRBD1; v_call: TRBV4-1; j_call: TRBJ1-6; cdr3_aa: CASSREPGQGGSHPHF
d_call: NA; v_call: TRBV6-6; j_call: TRBJ2-3; cdr3_aa: CVSSYSRLGGLDTQYF
d_call: TRBD1; v_call: TRBV6-2/TRBV6-3; j_call: TRBJ2-7; cdr3_aa: CASSIGQGNNEQYF
d_call: NA; v_call: TRBV11-3; j_call: TRBJ2-7; cdr3_aa: CGSTLDTGTYGQYF